This record covers a single TCR beta chain. Its antigen is undetermined. Its ends do not fully match the called genes, so a read error is possible. Two oligonucleotides, mixed equimolar, formed the beta constant-region primer covering TRBC1 and TRBC2. Nested alpha and beta constant-region primers with the SP2 primer drove four PCR rounds on ligated cDNA. A single record per CDR3 protein comes from TCRdb applying MiXCR to the UMI-ligation and nested PCR reads. The profile shows some 80,000 distinct CDR3 sequences, roughly 9.2% of them singletons. This sample is drawn from a study of naive and memory T cell subsets. Study observations and caveats: TCR abundance followed a power law differing between naive and memory subsets.

The CDR3 has 16 residues. In germline, CDR1 is SQVTM, CDR2 ANQGSEA. Overnight CMV lysate stimulation of fresh PBMCs defined donor CMV status by CD4+ IFNgamma. Four subsets defined by CD45RA and CD27 were sorted after CD3, CD4, CD8 and live/dead staining. The chain joins TRBV29-1 to TRBJ2-1, with D perhaps assigned TRBD1 or TRBD2 (5 bases each). This TCR was sampled from a human donor in good health. The specimen was naive CD8+ T cells from blood. CDR3 sequence reads: CSVEGGEGTSYNEQFF. CDR3 DNA: TGCAGCGTCGAAGGTGGGGAAGGGACCTCATACAATGAGCAGTTCTTC.